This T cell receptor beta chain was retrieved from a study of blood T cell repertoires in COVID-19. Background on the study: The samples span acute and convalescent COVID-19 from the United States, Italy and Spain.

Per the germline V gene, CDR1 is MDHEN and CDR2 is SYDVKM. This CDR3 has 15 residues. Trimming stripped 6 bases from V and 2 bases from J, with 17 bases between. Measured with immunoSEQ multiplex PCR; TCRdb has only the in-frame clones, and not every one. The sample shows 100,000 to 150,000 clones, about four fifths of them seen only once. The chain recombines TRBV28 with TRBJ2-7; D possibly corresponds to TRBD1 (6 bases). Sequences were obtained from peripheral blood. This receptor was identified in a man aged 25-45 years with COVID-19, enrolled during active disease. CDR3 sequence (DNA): TGTGCCAGCAGACCCCCCAGGTGGGACACCTACGAGCAGTACTTC. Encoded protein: CASRPPRWDTYEQYF.